The 21 T cell receptor beta chains given below trace back to one sample, sequenced in a study of long-term antiretroviral therapy in people with HIV. An immunoSEQ assay, version v3.0, was performed at survey level. Only in-frame clones appear in the TCRdb table, and some are missing; sequencing was by immunoSEQ multiplex PCR. The table records 20,000 to 25,000 clones, approximately 82% of them present only once. This sample comprised unsorted PBMCs, obtained at the start of antiretroviral therapy. All receptors come from a man in his fifties or sixties with HIV.

The gene calls are TRBV12-5 and TRBJ2-7, with D uncertain. CDR3 length: 14 residues. Germline CDR1 is LGHNT and CDR2 is FRNRAP. Trimming removed 7 bases at V and 6 bases at J, with 19 bases between. The CDR3 region has the DNA TGTGCTAGTGCCCTCCTCCTGATGCACGCCGAGCAGTACTTC. It codes for CASALLLMHAEQYF. The full variable domain, rest sourced from reference TRBV12-5 and TRBJ2-7, is DARVTQTPRHKVTEMGQEVTMRCQPILGHNTVFWYRQTMMQGLELLAYFRNRAPLDDSGMPKDRFSAEMPDATLATLKIQPSEPRDSAVYFCASALLLMHAEQYFGPGTRLTVT.

The V gene is TRBV11-3, the J gene TRBJ2-7, with 11 bases lining up with TRBD2. CDR3 size: 15 residues. Germline CDR1 reads SGHNT; CDR2 reads YENEEA. The ends lost 5 bases at V and 3 bases at J; junction bases unmatched: 6. CDR3: CASSQGTSGSYEQYF. In DNA form, the CDR3 reads TGTGCCAGCAGCCAGGGAACTAGCGGGAGCTACGAGCAGTACTTC.

The V call is TRBV11-2, the J call TRBJ1-1, with D perhaps TRBD1 (5 bases). Per the germline V gene, CDR1 is SGHAT and CDR2 is FQNNGV. The CDR3 has 15 amino acids. V lost 3 bases and J 9 bases, leaving 20 bases between the germline ends. CDR3 sequence reads: CASSFSGRAYSQAFF. The CDR3 nucleotides read TGTGCCAGCAGCTTCAGTGGCAGGGCATACTCACAAGCTTTCTTT.

The rearrangement links TRBV7-2 to TRBJ2-1; D uncertain. The germline gives CDR1 SGHTA, CDR2 FQGNSA. The CDR3 has 16 residues. Trimming took 2 bases from V and 3 from J, leaving 14 bases between them. CDR3 nucleotide sequence: TGTGCCAGCAGCTTAAAACTCCCCGAATTCTACAATGAGCAGTTCTTC. It is translated as CASSLKLPEFYNEQFF.

J is TRBJ1-1 and V is TRBV18; no firm D call. This CDR3 region has 13 residues. V dropped 3 bases and J dropped 7 bases, with 12 bases sitting between them. Germline CDR1 reads KGHSH; CDR2 reads LQKENI. CDR3 sequence: CASSPDGRYEAFF. Here the CDR3 DNA reads TGTGCCAGCTCACCGGACGGACGATATGAAGCTTTCTTT.

The chain has TRBV7-6 and TRBJ2-7, with D possibly TRBD1 on 5 matching bases. CDR1 SGHVS and CDR2 FNYEAQ come from the germline V gene. Trimming stripped 1 base from V and 4 bases from J, with 11 bases between. The CDR3 sequence is 14 residues long. This CDR3 is CASSLDDSLYEQYF. CDR3 nucleotide sequence: TGTGCCAGCAGCTTAGACGACAGCCTTTACGAGCAGTACTTC.

This chain connects TRBV2 to TRBJ2-5; D could derive from TRBD1 or TRBD2 (5 bases each). Germline CDR1 reads SNHLY; CDR2 reads FYNNEI. The CDR3 runs to 19 residues. With 3 bases removed from V and 1 base from J, the gap between germline ends came to 24 bases. The CDR3 spells CASSDRFEASEGLQETQYF. The CDR3 DNA sequence: TGTGCCAGCAGTGATCGATTCGAGGCTTCCGAGGGGCTCCAAGAGACCCAGTACTTC. Full variable domain (rest looked up from reference TRBV2 and TRBJ2-5): EPEVTQTPSHQVTQMGQEVILRCVPISNHLYFYWYRQILGQKVEFLVSFYNNEISEKSEIFDDQFSVERPDGSNFTLKIRSTKLEDSAMYFCASSDRFEASEGLQETQYFGPGTRLLVL.

The chain carries TRBV5-4 and TRBJ2-5; D may be TRBD1 (6 bases). The better agreement between TRBJ2-7 and the DNA end casts doubt on the J call. The germline gives CDR1 SGHNT, CDR2 YYREEE (reference sequence). This CDR3 has 14 amino acids. This chain's CDR3 is CASSTSLGASEQYF. The CDR3 region has the DNA TGTGCCAGCAGCACCTCCTTGGGGGCTAGCGAGCAGTACTTC.

V usage is TRBV28 and J usage is TRBJ1-4, with TRBD1 as a possible D gene (6 bases). Trimming left V 5 bases short and J 5 bases short, with 18 bases between. Germline CDR1 and CDR2: MDHEN and SYDVKM. The CDR3 has 16 residues. In nucleotides, the CDR3 is TGTGCCAGCAGTACGGACAGAGGAGGCCCAAATGAAAAACTGTTTTTT. Amino acids: CASSTDRGGPNEKLFF.

The chain carries TRBV18 and TRBJ2-2, with D perhaps matching TRBD1 (6 bases). V was pared by 3 bases and J by 5 bases, with 13 bases between. The CDR3 loop spans 15 amino acids. The germline CDR1 and CDR2 sequences are KGHSH and LQKENI. The CDR3 is CASSPVRGVTGELFF. CDR3 DNA: TGTGCCAGCTCACCCGTCAGGGGTGTAACCGGGGAGCTGTTTTTT.

This clone appeared a single time. The chain carries TRBV11-2 and TRBJ2-1; 10 bases match TRBD2. The germline CDR1 and CDR2 sequences are SGHAT and FQNNGV. The V and J ends lost 1 base and 4 bases, in that order; junction bases with no gene match: 4. This CDR3 spans 16 amino acids. The DNA of the CDR3 is TGTGCCAGCAGCTTAGTTTGGACTAGCGGTTACAATGAGCAGTTCTTC. The encoded protein is CASSLVWTSGYNEQFF.

The V and J genes are TRBV11-2 and TRBJ2-7; maybe TRBD1 (6 bases). Trimming removed 1 base at V and 3 bases at J, with 7 bases between. Per the germline V gene, CDR1 is SGHAT and CDR2 is FQNNGV. The length of the CDR3 is 13 residues. CDR3 nucleotides: TGTGCCAGCAGCTTAGGGGACAACTACGAGCAGTACTTC. This translates into CASSLGDNYEQYF.

The chain employs TRBV19 and TRBJ2-3; either TRBD1 or TRBD2 may supply D (5 bases each). The ends were cut back, 6 bases at V and 0 bases at J, with 13 bases in the middle. The CDR3 spans 15 residues. The germline gives CDR1 LNHDA, CDR2 SQIVND (reference sequence). This CDR3 reads CASREPGRSTDTQYF. The DNA of the CDR3 is TGTGCCAGTAGGGAGCCGGGACGCAGCACAGATACGCAGTATTTT. The entire variable domain, with the rest obtained from reference TRBV19 and TRBJ2-3, is as follows: DGGITQSPKYLFRKEGQNVTLSCEQNLNHDAMYWYRQDPGQGLRLIYYSQIVNDFQKGDIAEGYSVSREKKESFPLTVTSAQKNPTAFYLCASREPGRSTDTQYFGPGTRLTVL.

This rearrangement joins TRBV7-9 to TRBJ2-1; D is possibly TRBD2 (5 bases). Germline V gives CDR1 SEHNR, CDR2 FQNEAQ (reference sequence). The CDR3 is 14 amino acids. The germline V and J ends were trimmed by 4 bases and 3 bases, with 10 bases remaining between them. The CDR3 spells CASSSGAVYNEQFF. DNA for the CDR3: TGTGCCAGCAGCTCTGGAGCGGTCTACAATGAGCAGTTCTTC.

The rearrangement uses TRBV19 and TRBJ2-7, with D perhaps matching TRBD1 (6 bases). V lost 4 bases and J lost 3, with 10 bases in between. Germline CDR1 reads LNHDA; CDR2 reads SQIVND (reference sequence). The CDR3 length is 13 residues. The CDR3 DNA reads as TGTGCCAGTAGTACCAGGGGAGACTACGAGCAGTACTTC. It translates to CASSTRGDYEQYF.

The J gene is TRBJ2-5, the V gene TRBV19, with D perhaps TRBD1 (5 bases). Trimming took 1 base from V and 5 from J, leaving 11 bases between them. Germline V gene lookup returns CDR1 LNHDA and CDR2 SQIVND (reference sequence). The CDR3 length is 14 residues. The CDR3 DNA reads TGTGCCAGTAGTATAGGGCAGGGTCTGGAGACCCAGTACTTC. It translates to CASSIGQGLETQYF.

The chain employs TRBV19 and TRBJ1-5; D might be TRBD1 (5 bases). Germline V lookup: CDR1 LNHDA, CDR2 SQIVND (reference sequence). V lost 3 bases and J 1 base, leaving 10 bases between the germline ends. The CDR3 has 15 amino acids. The CDR3 DNA reads as TGTGCCAGTAGTATGGAGGGGTACAGCAATCAGCCCCAGCATTTT. Encoded protein: CASSMEGYSNQPQHF.

This chain connects TRBV5-4 to TRBJ2-5; possibly TRBD1 or TRBD2 for D (6 bases each). The length of the CDR3 is 13 residues. Looked up from germline, CDR1 is SGHNT and CDR2 is YYREEE (reference sequence). V shed 1 base and J shed 3 bases, with 7 bases lying between them. CDR3 in DNA: TGTGCCAGCAGCTTGAGGGGGGAAGAGACCCAGTACTTC. Translation gives CASSLRGEETQYF.

The V and J genes are TRBV28 and TRBJ2-7; 11 bases fit TRBD2. Trimming at V came to 10 bases and at J to 6 bases, leaving 11 bases not matched to a gene. The germline V gene encodes CDR1 MDHEN and CDR2 SYDVKM. The CDR3 totals 14 residues. The CDR3 spells CATCSGGAASEQYF. The CDR3 nucleotides are TGTGCCACCTGTAGCGGGGGGGCAGCGTCCGAGCAGTACTTC.

The chain carries TRBV27 and TRBJ2-1, with D perhaps assigned TRBD1 or TRBD2 (5 bases each). With 4 bases removed from V and 0 bases from J, the gap between germline ends came to 13 bases. The length of the CDR3 is 16 residues. Per the germline V gene, CDR1 is MNHEY and CDR2 is SMNVEV (reference sequence). CDR3: CASSSPGRNSYNEQFF. The CDR3 DNA reads as TGTGCCAGCAGTTCGCCGGGACGTAACTCCTACAATGAGCAGTTCTTC.

The chain combines TRBV27 with TRBJ1-2; D unclear. The CDR3 is 14 amino acids. V lost 2 bases to trimming and J lost 4 bases, with 11 bases between them. CDR1 is MNHEY and CDR2 is SMNVEV in the germline V gene (reference sequence). The CDR3 DNA follows: TGTGCCAGCAGTTTAGGCAGGATGAGCTATGGCTACACCTTC. Translated, it gives CASSLGRMSYGYTF.